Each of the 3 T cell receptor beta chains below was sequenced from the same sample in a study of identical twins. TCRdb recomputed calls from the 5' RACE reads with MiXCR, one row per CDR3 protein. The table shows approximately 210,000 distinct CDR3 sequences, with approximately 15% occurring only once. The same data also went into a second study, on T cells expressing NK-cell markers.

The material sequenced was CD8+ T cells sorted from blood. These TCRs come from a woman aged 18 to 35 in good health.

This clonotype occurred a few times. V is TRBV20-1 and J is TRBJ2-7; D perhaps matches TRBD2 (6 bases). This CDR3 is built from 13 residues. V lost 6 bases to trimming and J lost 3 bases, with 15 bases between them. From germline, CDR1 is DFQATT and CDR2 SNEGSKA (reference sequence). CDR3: CSATRDSVYEQYF. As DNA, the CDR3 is TGCAGTGCGACGCGGGACTCGGTCTACGAGCAGTACTTC.

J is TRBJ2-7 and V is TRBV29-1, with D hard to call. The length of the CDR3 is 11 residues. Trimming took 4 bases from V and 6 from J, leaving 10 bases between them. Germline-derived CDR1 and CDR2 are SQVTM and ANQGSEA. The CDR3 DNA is TGCAGCGTTGTGACTCAAGGCGAGCAGTACTTC. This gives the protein CSVVTQGEQYF.

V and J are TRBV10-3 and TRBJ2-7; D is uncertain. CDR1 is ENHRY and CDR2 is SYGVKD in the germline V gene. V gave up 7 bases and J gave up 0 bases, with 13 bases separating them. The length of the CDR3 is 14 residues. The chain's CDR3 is CAINSGLSSYEQYF. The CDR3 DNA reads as TGTGCCATCAACAGTGGCCTTAGCTCCTACGAGCAGTACTTC.